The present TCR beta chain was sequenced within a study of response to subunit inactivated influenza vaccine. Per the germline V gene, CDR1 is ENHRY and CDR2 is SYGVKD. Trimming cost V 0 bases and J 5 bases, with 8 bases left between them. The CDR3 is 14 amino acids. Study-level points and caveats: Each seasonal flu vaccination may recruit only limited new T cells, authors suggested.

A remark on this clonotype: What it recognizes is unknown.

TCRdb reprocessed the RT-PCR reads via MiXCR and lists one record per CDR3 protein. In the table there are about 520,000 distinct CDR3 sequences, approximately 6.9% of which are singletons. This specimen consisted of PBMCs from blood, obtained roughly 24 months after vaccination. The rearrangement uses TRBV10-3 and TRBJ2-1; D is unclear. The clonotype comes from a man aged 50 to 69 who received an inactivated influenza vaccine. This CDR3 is CAISESKMDNEQFF. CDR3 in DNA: TGTGCCATCAGTGAGTCGAAAATGGACAATGAGCAGTTCTTC.